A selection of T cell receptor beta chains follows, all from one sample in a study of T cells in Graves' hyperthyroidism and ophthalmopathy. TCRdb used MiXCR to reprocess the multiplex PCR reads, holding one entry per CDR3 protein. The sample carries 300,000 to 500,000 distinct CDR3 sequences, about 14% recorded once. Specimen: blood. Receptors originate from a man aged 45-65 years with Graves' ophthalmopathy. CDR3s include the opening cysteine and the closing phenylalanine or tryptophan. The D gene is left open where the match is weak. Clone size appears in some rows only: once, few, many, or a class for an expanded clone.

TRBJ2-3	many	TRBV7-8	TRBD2	TGTGCCAGCAGCGCAGGGACTAGCGGGAGTCTGAATACGCAGTATTTT	CASSAGTSGSLNTQYF
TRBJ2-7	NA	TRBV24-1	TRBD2	TGTGCCACCAGTGGTTCGGGAGGTAATGGGTACGAGCAGTACTTC	CATSGSGGNGYEQYF
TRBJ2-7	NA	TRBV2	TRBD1	TGTGCCAGCAGCACCCAGACAGGGGCCGAGCAGTACTTC	CASSTQTGAEQYF
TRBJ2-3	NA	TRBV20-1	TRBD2	TGCAGTGCTCCTACTAGCGGGAGGCAGGGGGACACAGATACGCAGTATTTT	CSAPTSGRQGDTDTQYF
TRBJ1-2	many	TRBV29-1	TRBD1	TGCAGCGTTGAAGGACAGGGAAGCTATGGCTACACCTTC	CSVEGQGSYGYTF
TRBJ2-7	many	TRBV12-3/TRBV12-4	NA	TGTGCCAGCAGGGATAATTTTGGAGGAGGCTCCTACGAGCAGTACTTC	CASRDNFGGGSYEQYF
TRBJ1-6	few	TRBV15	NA	TGTGCCACCAGCTCTGGGACTCGCGACTCTTCACCCCTCCACTTT	CATSSGTRDSSPLHF
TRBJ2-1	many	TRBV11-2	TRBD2	TGTGCCAGCAGCCGACTAGCGGGAGATGATAATGAGCAGTTCTTC	CASSRLAGDDNEQFF
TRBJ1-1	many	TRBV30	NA	TGTGCCTGGAGTGTACATAATGGTAACACTGAAGCTTTCTTT	CAWSVHNGNTEAFF
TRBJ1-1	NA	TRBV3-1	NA	TGTGCCAGCAGTGGTATTTGGGACACTGAAGCTTTCTTT	CASSGIWDTEAFF
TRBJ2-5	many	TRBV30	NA	TGTGCCTGGAGTGTACGTGGCGGGACTCAGACCCAGTACTTC	CAWSVRGGTQTQYF
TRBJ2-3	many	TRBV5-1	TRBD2	TGCGCCAGCAGCTTGCCGGGACTAGCGGGAGCGGATACGCAGTATTTT	CASSLPGLAGADTQYF
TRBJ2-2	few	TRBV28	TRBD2	TGTGCCAGCACGCCGGGAGGGGTTACCGGGGAGCTGTTTTTT	CASTPGGVTGELFF
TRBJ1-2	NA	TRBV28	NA	TGTGCCAGCAGCCATCTATTACGAGGCCGCTCCGGCTACACCTTC	CASSHLLRGRSGYTF
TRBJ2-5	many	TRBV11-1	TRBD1	TGTGCCAGCAGCGGACTGACAGGGCTAAGAGAGACCCAGTACTTC	CASSGLTGLRETQYF
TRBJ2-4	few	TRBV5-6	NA	TGTGCCAGCAGCTTGTGGGACATAGCCAAAAACATTCAGTACTTC	CASSLWDIAKNIQYF
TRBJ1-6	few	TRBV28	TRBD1	TGTGCCAGCCGGGACAGTGGTTCACCCCTCCACTTT	CASRDSGSPLHF
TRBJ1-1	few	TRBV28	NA	TGTGCCAGCAGAAAGGGGCAGCGGAACACTGAAGCTTTCTTT	CASRKGQRNTEAFF
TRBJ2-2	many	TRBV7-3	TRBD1	TGTGCCAGCAGGGAGACAGGGGGAAACACCGGGGAGCTGTTTTTT	CASRETGGNTGELFF
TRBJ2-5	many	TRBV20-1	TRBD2	TGCAGTGCTAGCCCCTTTTTGGGCGGGAGTTGGGAGACCCAGTACTTC	CSASPFLGGSWETQYF
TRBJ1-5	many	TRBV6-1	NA	TGTGCCAGCAGTGAAAGCCATCTAATATATAGCAATCAGCCCCAGCATTTT	CASSESHLIYSNQPQHF
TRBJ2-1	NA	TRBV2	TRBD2	TGTGCCAGCAGTACTTGGGAGAAGGGGCTAGCGGGATCCGATGAGCAGTTCTTC	CASSTWEKGLAGSDEQFF
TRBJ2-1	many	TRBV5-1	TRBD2	TGCGCCAGCAGCTTAAGTGGACTAGCGGGAGGCAATGAGCAGTTCTTC	CASSLSGLAGGNEQFF
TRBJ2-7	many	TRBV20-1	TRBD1	TGCAGTGCTAGTAATACCGTGGGACAGAACTCCTACGAGCAGTACTTC	CSASNTVGQNSYEQYF
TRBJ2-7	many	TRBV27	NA	TGTGCCAGCAGTTTTGCCGGACCCCGTTCCGAGCAGTACTTC	CASSFAGPRSEQYF
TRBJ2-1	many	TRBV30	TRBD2	TGTGCCTGGAGTGTTACGGGAGGCCGGACTGAGCAGTTCTTC	CAWSVTGGRTEQFF
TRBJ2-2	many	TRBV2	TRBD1	TGTGCCAGCATCCTAACAGGGGGCGACACCGGGGAGCTGTTTTTT	CASILTGGDTGELFF
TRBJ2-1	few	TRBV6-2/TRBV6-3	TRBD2	TGTGCCAGCAGTTACTTTAGGCGGGAGGCCCTTGAGCAGTTCTTC	CASSYFRREALEQFF
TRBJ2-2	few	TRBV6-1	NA	TGTGCCAGCAGTGGGGGGGGCAGGCTGTTTTTT	CASSGGGRLFF
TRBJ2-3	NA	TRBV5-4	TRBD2	TGTGCCAGCAGCTTGGCCGGCGGGAGGGAAGATACGCAGTATTTT	CASSLAGGREDTQYF
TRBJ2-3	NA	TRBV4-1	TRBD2	TGCGCCAGCAGCCAAGATTCCACAAGCGGGGGGGGTGATACGCAGTATTTT	CASSQDSTSGGGDTQYF
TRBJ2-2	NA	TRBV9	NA	TGTGCCAGCAGCTACGCGAGTTTGGCCGGGGAGCTGTTTTTT	CASSYASLAGELFF
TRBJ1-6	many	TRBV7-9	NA	TGTGCCAGCAGCTTAAACGGCGAGGATTCACCCCTCCACTTT	CASSLNGEDSPLHF
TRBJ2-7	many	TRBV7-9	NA	TGTGCCAGCAGCTTAGAGCGCCTAGGGAGCTCCTACGAGCAGTACTTC	CASSLERLGSSYEQYF
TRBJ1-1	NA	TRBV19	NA	TGTGCCAGTAGTATTATAGGTGGGGGCACTGAAGCTTTCTTT	CASSIIGGGTEAFF
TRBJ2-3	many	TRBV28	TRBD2	TGTGCTCATGAAGGGACTAGCAGCACAGATACGCAGTATTTT	CAHEGTSSTDTQYF
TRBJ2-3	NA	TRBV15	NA	TGTGCCACCAGCGGAGGGACAGCCGATACGCAGTATTTT	CATSGGTADTQYF
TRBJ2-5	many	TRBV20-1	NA	TGCAGTGCTAGCAAGTACCAAGAGACCCAGTACTTC	CSASKYQETQYF
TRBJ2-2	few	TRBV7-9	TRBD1	TGTGCCAGCAGCCCGGACAGGGCTGGCACCGGGGAGCTGTTTTTT	CASSPDRAGTGELFF
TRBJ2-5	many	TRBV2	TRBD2	TGTGCCAGCAGGGAGCGGGGGGGGCTCCAAGAGACCCAGTACTTC	CASRERGGLQETQYF
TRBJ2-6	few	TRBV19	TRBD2	TGTGCCAGTAGTATTGGGGGGGCTGGGGCCAACGTCCTGACTTTC	CASSIGGAGANVLTF
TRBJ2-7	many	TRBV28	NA	TGTGCCAGCAGTTTACTACTAGCTGGCTACGAGCAGTACTTC	CASSLLLAGYEQYF
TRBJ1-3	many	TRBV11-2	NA	TGTGCCAGCAGCCTTGGGGGGAACTCTGGAAACACCATATATTTT	CASSLGGNSGNTIYF
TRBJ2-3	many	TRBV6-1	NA	TGTGCCAGCAGTGAACTTGGGGAGGATACTACTAGCACAGATACGCAGTATTTT	CASSELGEDTTSTDTQYF
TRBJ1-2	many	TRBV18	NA	TGTGCCAGCTCACCACTTCCGGCACAGACGGACTATGGCTACACCTTC	CASSPLPAQTDYGYTF
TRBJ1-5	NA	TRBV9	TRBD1	TGTGCCAGCAGCGATGCGCAGGGGGGGGAGCCCCAGCATTTT	CASSDAQGGEPQHF
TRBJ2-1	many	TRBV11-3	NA	TGTGCCAGCAGCTACCAAGCCTACAATGAGCAGTTCTTC	CASSYQAYNEQFF
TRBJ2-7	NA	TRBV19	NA	TGTGCCAGTAGTCAGTTTATGGGAGGAGCGTCAGAGCAGTACTTC	CASSQFMGGASEQYF
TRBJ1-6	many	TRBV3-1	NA	TGTGCCAGCAGCCATAGACGTCCCCGGAGCTCCTATAATTCACCCCTCCACTTT	CASSHRRPRSSYNSPLHF
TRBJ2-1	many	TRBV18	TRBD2	TGTGCCAGCTCACCACTTACTAGCGGCAAGTACAATGAGCAGTTCTTC	CASSPLTSGKYNEQFF
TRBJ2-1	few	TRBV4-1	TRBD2	TGCGCCAGCAGCCAAGATAGGAGGCTAGCGGGAGGGCCTGCGTTCTTC	CASSQDRRLAGGPAFF
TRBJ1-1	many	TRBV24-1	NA	TGTGCCACCAGTGACCTGGGACGAAATAACACTGAAGCTTTCTTT	CATSDLGRNNTEAFF
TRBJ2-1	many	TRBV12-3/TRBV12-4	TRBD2	TGTGCCAGCACCCACCCTAGCGTAGGGACTAGCGGGAGGAGATCCTACAATGAGCAGTTCTTC	CASTHPSVGTSGRRSYNEQFF
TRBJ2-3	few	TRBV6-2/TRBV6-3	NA	TGTGCCAGCAGTTACGGTTGGGGGACCGGGATGACAGATACGCAGTATTTT	CASSYGWGTGMTDTQYF
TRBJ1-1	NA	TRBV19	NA	TGTGCCAGTAGTGTGCTGGGGCACACTGAAGCTTTCTTT	CASSVLGHTEAFF